The 20 T cell receptor beta chains below all came from one sample that was sequenced in a study of T cells in Graves' hyperthyroidism and ophthalmopathy. Authors of the study amplified TCR beta CDR3 regions from RNA transcripts. First-round RT-PCR with HTBI primers amplified the TCR CDR3 region. A single record per CDR3 protein comes from TCRdb applying MiXCR to the multiplex PCR reads. The sample records fewer than 350,000 distinct CDR3 sequences, roughly 15% being singletons. Input material: blood. The origin of the receptors is a woman in her thirties with Graves' hyperthyroidism that later progressed to Graves' ophthalmopathy.

This clonotype was seen ten or more times. V gene TRBV14 combines with J gene TRBJ2-7; D unclear. The V end lost 4 bases, the J end lost 0 bases, and 19 bases lay between the germline ends. This CDR3 has 17 residues. The germline V gene encodes CDR1 SGHDN and CDR2 FVKESK. This chain's CDR3 is CASSRIGADLSSYEQYF. CDR3 DNA sequence: TGTGCCAGCAGCCGCATAGGAGCAGACCTGAGCTCCTACGAGCAGTACTTC.

Many counts were recorded for this clonotype. CDR3 coding DNA: TGTGCCAGCAGCGTCCTAGGGACCCAGTACTTC. This encodes CASSVLGTQYF. The rearrangement uses TRBV11-2 and TRBJ2-5; unclear D gene. Looked up from germline, CDR1 is SGHAT and CDR2 is FQNNGV. CDR3 length: 11 amino acids. The V end was cut by 5 bases, the J end by 7 bases, with 8 bases between.

This rearrangement joins TRBV7-9 to TRBJ1-1, with TRBD1 as a possible D gene (6 bases). The CDR3 covers 18 residues. Trimming left V 1 base short and J 3 bases short, with 21 bases between. Germline CDR1 is SEHNR and CDR2 is FQNEAQ (reference sequence). The CDR3 loop reads CASSLGLFRNREDTEAFF. The CDR3 bases are TGTGCCAGCAGCTTAGGTTTGTTTCGGAACAGGGAGGACACTGAAGCTTTCTTT.

This clonotype was counted between two and nine times. The chain recombines TRBV19 with TRBJ1-5; unclear D gene. The V end was cut by 3 bases, the J end by 0 bases, with 9 bases between. In germline, CDR1 is LNHDA, CDR2 SQIVND (reference sequence). The CDR3 totals 15 residues. In DNA, the CDR3 is TGTGCCAGTAGTATGGGTGAACATAGCAATCAGCCCCAGCATTTT. Its translation is CASSMGEHSNQPQHF.

This clonotype was observed at least ten times. This chain connects TRBV20-1 to TRBJ2-5; D tentatively reads TRBD1 or TRBD2 (6 bases each). Germline assignment: CDR1 DFQATT and CDR2 SNEGSKA (reference sequence). The V gene lost 6 bases and the J gene lost 1 base, with 12 bases spanning the gap. This CDR3 comprises 13 residues. The CDR3 spells CSAPGAAQETQYF. The DNA of the CDR3 is TGCAGTGCCCCGGGGGCAGCCCAAGAGACCCAGTACTTC.

A few counts support this clonotype. The chain recombines TRBV28 with TRBJ1-2; D gene uncertain. The CDR3 sequence is 9 residues long. V was pared by 10 bases and J by 6 bases, with 6 bases between. Germline assignment: CDR1 MDHEN and CDR2 SYDVKM. The CDR3 DNA sequence: TGTGCCAACCCCGATGGCTACACCTTC. This codes for CANPDGYTF.

This clonotype was found many times. The chain has TRBV5-1 and TRBJ2-1; unclear D gene. The V and J ends lost 7 bases and 5 bases respectively, with 13 bases between them. This CDR3 spans 13 amino acids. Germline CDR1 reads SGHRS; CDR2 reads YFSETQ. CDR3 in amino acids: CASDPGGDNEQFF. The CDR3, as DNA: TGCGCCAGCGACCCGGGTGGGGACAATGAGCAGTTCTTC.

The table lists this clonotype with many counts. This chain connects TRBV5-1 to TRBJ2-3, with 8 positions matching TRBD2. The germline gives CDR1 SGHRS, CDR2 YFSETQ. With 4 bases clipped from V and 4 bases from J, the junction kept 11 bases outside the gene matches. This CDR3 comprises 16 residues. CDR3 amino acids: CASSPAWSGRADTQYF. The CDR3 nucleotides are TGCGCCAGCAGCCCGGCGTGGAGCGGGAGAGCAGATACGCAGTATTTT.

This clonotype has a handful of counts. The chain employs TRBV10-3 and TRBJ2-1; D gene ambiguous. Trimming cost V 1 base and J 10 bases, with 5 bases left between them. The CDR3 sequence is 11 residues long. The germline V gene encodes CDR1 ENHRY and CDR2 SYGVKD. CDR3 DNA sequence: TGTGCCATCAGTGAGTTGGCAGAGCAGTTCTTC. Protein sequence: CAISELAEQFF.

This clonotype was detected ten times or more. This sequence joins TRBV6-2 or TRBV6-3 and TRBJ2-1, with 10 positions matching TRBD2. The germline gives CDR1 MNHEY, CDR2 SVGEGT. The CDR3 is made up of 16 amino acids. Trimming removed 7 bases from V and 9 bases from J; junction bases left unmatched: 15. CDR3 sequence (DNA): TGTGCCAGCAATACCGACTATCTAGCGGGAGCGGTTGAGCAGTTCTTC. Its translation: CASNTDYLAGAVEQFF.

There are a few counts of this clonotype. Written as DNA, the CDR3 is TGTGCCAGCAGTTACCCGCTGCCCCTGGACAGTCTGAAAAACATTCAGTACTTC. Protein product: CASSYPLPLDSLKNIQYF. This rearrangement joins TRBV6-5 to TRBJ2-4, with D perhaps matching TRBD1 (6 bases). The CDR3 is 18 amino acids. Germline V gene lookup returns CDR1 MNHEY and CDR2 SVGAGI. Trimming left V 2 bases short and J 4 bases short, with 21 bases between.

This clonotype has at least ten counts. A read error may account for a junction end that differs from germline. The J gene is TRBJ2-1, the V gene TRBV7-7; 13 bases map to TRBD2. Looked up from germline, CDR1 is SSHAT and CDR2 is FNYEAQ (reference sequence). This CDR3 has 15 residues. The CDR3 region has the DNA TGTGCTAGCAGCCGTACTAGCGGGAGGGCAAATGAGCAGTTCTTC. It is translated as CASSRTSGRANEQFF.

This clonotype came up many times. The J gene is TRBJ2-7, the V gene TRBV6-2 or TRBV6-3, with D perhaps matching TRBD1 or TRBD2 (5 bases each). Germline values: CDR1 MNHEY, CDR2 SVGEGT. Trimming removed 4 bases from V and 3 bases from J, with 13 bases in between. The CDR3 totals 14 residues. The CDR3: CASSWDGGFYEQYF. For the CDR3, the DNA is TGTGCCAGCAGTTGGGACGGAGGATTCTACGAGCAGTACTTC.

This clonotype occurred many times. The V and J genes are TRBV5-4 and TRBJ2-7, with 8 nucleotides matching TRBD1. This CDR3 region has 15 residues. V gave up 2 bases and J gave up 3 bases; unmatched junction bases: 7. The germline V gene encodes CDR1 SGHNT and CDR2 YYREEE (reference sequence). The CDR3 nucleotides are TGTGCCAGCAGCTTAGGACAGGGTGACCTCTACGAGCAGTACTTC. As protein: CASSLGQGDLYEQYF.

This clonotype was found many times. CDR3 sequence: CASSYETDSEQFF. CDR3 bases: TGTGCCAGCAGTTACGAGACTGATAGTGAGCAGTTCTTC. The chain is built from TRBV6-5 and TRBJ2-1; the D is unclear. V lost 2 bases to trimming and J lost 9 bases, with 11 bases between them. The germline V gene encodes CDR1 MNHEY and CDR2 SVGAGI. This CDR3 is 13 amino acids long.

Many counts were recorded for this clonotype. This chain connects TRBV28 to TRBJ1-2, with TRBD1 matching 9 bases. Trimming at V came to 4 bases and at J to 3 bases, leaving 6 bases not matched to a gene. The germline V gene encodes CDR1 MDHEN and CDR2 SYDVKM. This CDR3 is built from 15 residues. The CDR3 DNA is TGTGCCAGCAGTTACCGGGACAGGGTTTACTATGGCTACACCTTC. Translation gives CASSYRDRVYYGYTF.

This clonotype was found many times. CDR3 in DNA: TGTGCCAGCTCACCGCAGTCCGGGGGACGGGAGACCCAGTACTTC. Protein product: CASSPQSGGRETQYF. The J gene is TRBJ2-5, the V gene TRBV18; D might be TRBD2 (6 bases). The CDR3 totals 15 residues. CDR1 is KGHSH and CDR2 is LQKENI in the germline V gene. The germline V and J ends were trimmed by 3 bases and 5 bases, with 16 bases remaining between them.

This clonotype has at least ten counts. The chain couples TRBV2 to TRBJ1-1, with TRBD1 as a possible D gene (5 bases). V lost 6 bases and J lost 1, with 12 bases in between. Per the germline V gene, CDR1 is SNHLY and CDR2 is FYNNEI. The CDR3 loop spans 14 amino acids. CDR3 residues: CASRRGTGNTEAFF. CDR3 coding DNA: TGTGCCAGCAGGCGAGGAACAGGGAACACTGAAGCTTTCTTT. The whole variable domain, remainder taken from reference TRBV2 and TRBJ1-1, is EPEVTQTPSHQVTQMGQEVILRCVPISNHLYFYWYRQILGQKVEFLVSFYNNEISEKSEIFDDQFSVERPDGSNFTLKIRSTKLEDSAMYFCASRRGTGNTEAFFGQGTRLTVV.

The gene calls are TRBV4-3 and TRBJ2-1; TRBD1 matches 10 bases. The CDR3 is 16 amino acids. The J segment lost 8 bases and the V segment lost 1 base, leaving 8 bases of the junction unmatched. The germline V gene encodes CDR1 LGHNA and CDR2 YSLEER. CDR3 coding DNA: TGCGCCAGCAGCCAAGGAGGGACAGGGGTTGCGGATGAGCAGTTCTTC. It codes for CASSQGGTGVADEQFF.

Many counts were recorded for this clonotype. This chain uses TRBV27 with TRBJ1-6; 9 bases agree with TRBD1. With 5 bases clipped from V and 8 bases from J, the junction kept 7 bases outside the gene matches. Germline CDR1 reads MNHEY; CDR2 reads SMNVEV (reference sequence). The CDR3 length is 15 residues. CDR3 in DNA: TGTGCCAGCAGTCCCGGGACAGGGAGGGATTCACCCCTCCACTTT. Encoded protein: CASSPGTGRDSPLHF.